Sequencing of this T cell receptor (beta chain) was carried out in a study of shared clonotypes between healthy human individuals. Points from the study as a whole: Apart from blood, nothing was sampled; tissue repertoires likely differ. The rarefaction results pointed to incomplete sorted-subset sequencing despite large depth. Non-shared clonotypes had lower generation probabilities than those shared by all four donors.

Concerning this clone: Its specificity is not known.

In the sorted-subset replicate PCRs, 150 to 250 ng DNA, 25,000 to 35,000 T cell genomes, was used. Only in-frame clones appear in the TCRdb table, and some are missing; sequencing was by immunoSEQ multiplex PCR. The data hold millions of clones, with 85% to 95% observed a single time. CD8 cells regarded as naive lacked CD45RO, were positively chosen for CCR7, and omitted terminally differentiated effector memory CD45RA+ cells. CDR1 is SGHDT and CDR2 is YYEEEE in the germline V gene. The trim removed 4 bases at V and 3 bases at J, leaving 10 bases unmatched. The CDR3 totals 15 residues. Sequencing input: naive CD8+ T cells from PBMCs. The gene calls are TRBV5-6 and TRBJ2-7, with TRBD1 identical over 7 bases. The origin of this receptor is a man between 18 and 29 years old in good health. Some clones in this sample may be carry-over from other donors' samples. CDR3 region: CASSKRTGPRYEQYF. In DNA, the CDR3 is TGTGCCAGCAGCAAGAGGACAGGTCCACGCTACGAGCAGTACTTC.